This TCR beta chain was observed in a study of T cell responses to AZD1222 COVID-19 vaccine. Trimming cost V 1 base and J 8 bases, with 8 bases left between them. Germline CDR1 is LGHDT and CDR2 is YNNKEL (reference sequence). CDR3 length equals 12 residues. Generated by immunoSEQ multiplex PCR, the TCRdb table keeps only in-frame clones and is missing some. The sample consists of 180,000 or so clones, 70% to 90% of them appearing once. As to this clone: Its specificity is not known.

The study's findings and limits: Receipt of two AZD1222 doses was followed by a rise in Spike-specific TCR breadth and depth. The reported proportion of spike-specific TCRs targeting unmutated variant regions was nearly half.

This receptor was identified in an adult who received the AZD1222 COVID-19 vaccine. Specimen: peripheral blood, collected 28 days after the second AZD1222 dose. The chain has TRBV3-1 (or the pseudogene TRBV3-2) and TRBJ1-2, with a tentative D call TRBD1 (5 bases). CDR3 in amino acids: CASSQGQGGYTF. CDR3 bases: TGTGCCAGCAGCCAAGGGCAGGGAGGCTACACCTTC.